This T cell receptor beta chain was recorded in a study of T cell responses to AZD1222 COVID-19 vaccine. Findings and caveats of the study: Breadth and depth of Spike-specific TCRs rose after two AZD1222 doses.

The repertoire was sequenced with immunoSEQ multiplex PCR; TCRdb's copy has only in-frame clones and lacks some. The sample lists 100,000 to 150,000 clones, 70% to 85% seen once, with about 28% in the top ten. A word on this clone: Its cognate antigen is unknown.

The CDR3 totals 17 residues. The V segment lost 5 bases and the J segment 5 bases; nucleotides outside the gene matches: 14. Germline V gene lookup returns CDR1 SGHNT and CDR2 YENEEA. The receptor's source is an adult who received the AZD1222 COVID-19 vaccine. Here the sequenced sample was peripheral blood, taken 28 days after the second AZD1222 dose. The rearrangement links TRBV11-3 to TRBJ2-1, with 8 bases fitting TRBD1. CDR3 residues: CASSPRDQGARNNEQFF. In DNA form, the CDR3 reads TGTGCCAGCAGCCCGAGGGACCAGGGGGCGCGTAACAATGAGCAGTTCTTC.